This T cell receptor (beta chain) was recovered during a study of PD-1 blockade in classical Hodgkin lymphoma. Looking at the study overall: Patients were administered nivolumab (3 mg/kg intravenously) every 2 weeks.

Remarks on this clone: What it binds is not known.

The table came from immunoSEQ multiplex PCR; TCRdb's copy has only in-frame clones and leaves some out. The sample lists tens of thousands of clones, around 87% occurring once. The patients all showed relapse after autologous stem cell transplantation, while their brentuximab vedotin exposure varied. The study's findings and limits: By cycle point C4D1, TCR diversity had risen significantly in CD4+ cells (but not CD8+ cells). Those achieving complete response showed baseline diversity like newly diagnosed patients. Before treatment, TCR diversity in newly diagnosed patients was reportedly lower than in healthy donors.

Trimming cost V 0 bases and J 7 bases, with 9 bases left between them. The CDR3 loop spans 14 amino acids. In germline, CDR1 is LGHNT, CDR2 FRNRAP. The sequence was collected from a human donor with classical Hodgkin lymphoma. The chain links TRBV12-5 to TRBJ2-2; D is uncertain. Material: peripheral blood mononuclear cells (PBMCs), obtained at baseline. This CDR3 is CASGLVLFGGELFF. The DNA of the CDR3 is TGTGCTAGTGGTTTGGTACTGTTTGGCGGGGAGCTGTTTTTT. Variable domain in full (rest from reference TRBV12-5 and TRBJ2-2): DARVTQTPRHKVTEMGQEVTMRCQPILGHNTVFWYRQTMMQGLELLAYFRNRAPLDDSGMPKDRFSAEMPDATLATLKIQPSEPRDSAVYFCASGLVLFGGELFFGEGSRLTVL.